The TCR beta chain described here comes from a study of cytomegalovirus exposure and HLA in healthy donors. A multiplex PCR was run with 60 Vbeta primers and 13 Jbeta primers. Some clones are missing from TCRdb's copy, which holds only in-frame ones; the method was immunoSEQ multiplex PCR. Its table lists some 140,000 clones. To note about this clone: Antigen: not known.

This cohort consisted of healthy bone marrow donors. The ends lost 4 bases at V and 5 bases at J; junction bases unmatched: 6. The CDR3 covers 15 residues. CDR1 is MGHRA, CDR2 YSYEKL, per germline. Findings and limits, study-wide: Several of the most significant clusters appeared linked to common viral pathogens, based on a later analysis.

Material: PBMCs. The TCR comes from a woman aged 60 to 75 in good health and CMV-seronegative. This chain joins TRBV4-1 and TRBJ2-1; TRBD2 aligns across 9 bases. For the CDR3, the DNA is TGCGCCAGCAGCCCAGGACTAGCGTTCCACAATGAGCAGTTCTTC. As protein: CASSPGLAFHNEQFF.